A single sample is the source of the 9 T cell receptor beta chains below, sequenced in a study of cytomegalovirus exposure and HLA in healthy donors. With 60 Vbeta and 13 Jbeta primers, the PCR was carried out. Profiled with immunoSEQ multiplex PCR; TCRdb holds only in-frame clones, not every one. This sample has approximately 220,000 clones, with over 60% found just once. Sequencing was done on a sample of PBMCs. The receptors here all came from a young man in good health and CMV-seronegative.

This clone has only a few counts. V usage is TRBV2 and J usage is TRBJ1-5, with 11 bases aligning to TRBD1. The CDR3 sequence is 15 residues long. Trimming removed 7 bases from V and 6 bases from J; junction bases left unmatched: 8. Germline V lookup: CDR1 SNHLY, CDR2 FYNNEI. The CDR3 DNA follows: TGTGCCAGCACCCTGGGGACAGGGGGATTTCAGCCCCAGCATTTT. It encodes CASTLGTGGFQPQHF.

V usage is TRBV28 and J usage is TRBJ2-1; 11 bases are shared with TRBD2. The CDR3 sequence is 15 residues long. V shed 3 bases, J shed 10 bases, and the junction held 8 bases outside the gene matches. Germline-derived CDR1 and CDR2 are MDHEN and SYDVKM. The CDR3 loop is CASSFLTSGNPEQFF. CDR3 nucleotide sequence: TGTGCCAGCAGTTTCCTGACTAGCGGGAATCCCGAGCAGTTCTTC.

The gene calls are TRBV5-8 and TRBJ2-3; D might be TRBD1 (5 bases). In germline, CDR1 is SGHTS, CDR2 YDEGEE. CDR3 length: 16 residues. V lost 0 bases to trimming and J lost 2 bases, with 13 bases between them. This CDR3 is CASSLGSDRVTDTQYF. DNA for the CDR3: TGTGCCAGCAGCTTGGGCTCTGACAGAGTCACAGATACGCAGTATTTT.

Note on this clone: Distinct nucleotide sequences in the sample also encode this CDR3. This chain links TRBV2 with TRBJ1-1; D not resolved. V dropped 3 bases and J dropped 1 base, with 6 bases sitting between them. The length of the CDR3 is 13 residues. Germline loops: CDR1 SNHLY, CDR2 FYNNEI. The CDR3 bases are TGTGCCAGCAGTGATCTAGGGAACACTGAAGCTTTCTTT. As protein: CASSDLGNTEAFF.

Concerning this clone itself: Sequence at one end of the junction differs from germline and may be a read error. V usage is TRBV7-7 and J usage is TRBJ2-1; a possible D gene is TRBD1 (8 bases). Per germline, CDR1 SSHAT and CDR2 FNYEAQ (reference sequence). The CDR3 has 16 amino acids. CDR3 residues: CASSSGGTGPRDEQFF. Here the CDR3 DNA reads TGTGCTAGCAGCTCCGGGGGGACAGGACCCCGGGATGAGCAGTTCTTC.

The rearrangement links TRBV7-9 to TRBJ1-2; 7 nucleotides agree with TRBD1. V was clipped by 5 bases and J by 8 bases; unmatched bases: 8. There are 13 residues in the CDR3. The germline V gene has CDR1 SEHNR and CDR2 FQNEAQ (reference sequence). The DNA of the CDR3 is TGTGCCAGCAGCCCGAAGGACAGGAGGGGCTACACCTTC. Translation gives CASSPKDRRGYTF.

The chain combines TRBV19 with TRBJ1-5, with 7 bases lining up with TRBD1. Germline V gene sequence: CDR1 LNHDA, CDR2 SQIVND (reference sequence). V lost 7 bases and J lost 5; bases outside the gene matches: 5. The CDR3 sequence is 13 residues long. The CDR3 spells CASIGDRYQPQHF. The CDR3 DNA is TGTGCCAGTATCGGGGACAGATATCAGCCCCAGCATTTT.

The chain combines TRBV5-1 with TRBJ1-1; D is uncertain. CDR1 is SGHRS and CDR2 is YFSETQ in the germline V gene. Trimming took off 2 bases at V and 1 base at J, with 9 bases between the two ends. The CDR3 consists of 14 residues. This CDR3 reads CASSFLSSNTEAFF. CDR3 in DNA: TGCGCCAGCAGCTTCCTGAGCTCGAACACTGAAGCTTTCTTT.

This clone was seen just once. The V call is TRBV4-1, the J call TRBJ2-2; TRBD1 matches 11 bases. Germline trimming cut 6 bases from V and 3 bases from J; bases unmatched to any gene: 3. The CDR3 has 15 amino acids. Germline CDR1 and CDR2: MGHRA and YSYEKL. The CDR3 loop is CASRGTGGYTGELFF. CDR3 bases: TGCGCCAGCAGGGGGACAGGGGGTTACACCGGGGAGCTGTTTTTT.